The 28 T cell receptor beta chains below come from one sample, sequenced in a study of control samples from healthy donors and cancer patients. The protocol was immunoSEQ multiplex PCR, while the TCRdb copy is restricted to in-frame clones and leaves out a portion. The sample yields 170,000 or so clones, around 90% seen once. What was sequenced was blood. Receptors originate from a woman between 45 and 65 years old in good health.

The gene calls are TRBV7-2 and TRBJ2-5, with 9 bases matching TRBD2. Germline CDR1 SGHTA, CDR2 FQGNSA. This CDR3 spans 14 amino acids. Trimming at V came to 1 base and at J to 4 bases, leaving 1 base not matched to a gene. CDR3 sequence (DNA): TGTGCCAGCAGCTTAGTTAGCGGGGGAGAGACCCAGTACTTC. Its translation: CASSLVSGGETQYF.

The chain is built from TRBV7-9 and TRBJ1-3, with D unclear. The CDR3 has 11 residues. V lost 1 base to trimming and J lost 8 bases, with 3 bases between them. Germline assignment: CDR1 SEHNR and CDR2 FQNEAQ (reference sequence). Written as DNA, the CDR3 is TGTGCCAGCAGCTTAGTAGACACCATATATTTT. It specifies CASSLVDTIYF. Filled out from reference TRBV7-9 and TRBJ1-3, the complete variable domain reads DTGVSQNPRHKITKRGQNVTFRCDPISEHNRLYWYRQTLGQGPEFLTYFQNEAQLEKSRLLSDRFSAERPKGSFSTLEIQRTEQGDSAMYLCASSLVDTIYFGEGSWLTVV.

V is TRBV4-3 and J is TRBJ1-6; D might be TRBD1 (5 bases). The CDR3 contains 17 residues. Trimming left V 0 bases short and J 7 bases short, with 16 bases between. Germline V gene sequence: CDR1 LGHNA, CDR2 YSLEER. In DNA, the CDR3 is TGCGCCAGCAGCCAAGAAGGTCCGAGGGGAGGGAATTCACCCCTCCACTTT. Translating it yields CASSQEGPRGGNSPLHF.

The V call is TRBV18, the J call TRBJ2-7; no reliable D call. Germline V CDR1 and CDR2: KGHSH, LQKENI. The CDR3 runs 13 residues. Trimming stripped 6 bases from V and 4 bases from J, with 13 bases between. This CDR3 is CASSSGMGYEQYF. In DNA, the CDR3 is TGTGCCAGCTCGTCAGGAATGGGTTACGAGCAGTACTTC.

This chain connects TRBV7-6 to TRBJ2-3, with D uncertain. Trimming took 1 base from V and 0 from J, leaving 5 bases between them. Germline loops: CDR1 SGHVS, CDR2 FNYEAQ. The CDR3 is made up of 14 amino acids. The CDR3 is CASSLGTSTDTQYF. The CDR3 nucleotides are TGTGCCAGCAGCTTAGGGACGAGCACAGATACGCAGTATTTT.

The V gene is TRBV7-3, the J gene TRBJ2-2, with D tentatively TRBD1 or TRBD2 (5 bases each). Germline lookup yields CDR1 SGHTA and CDR2 FQGTGA. The V end was cut by 3 bases, the J end by 4 bases, with 15 bases between. The CDR3 loop spans 16 amino acids. CDR3: CASSLGVDRRTGELFF. The CDR3 nucleotides read TGTGCCAGCAGCTTGGGGGTTGACAGACGCACCGGGGAGCTGTTTTTT. Together with reference TRBV7-3 and TRBJ2-2, the CDR3 gives the full variable domain: GAGVSQTPSNKVTEKGKYVELRCDPISGHTALYWYRQSLGQGPEFLIYFQGTGAADDSGLPNDRFFAVRPEGSVSTLKIQRTERGDSAVYLCASSLGVDRRTGELFFGEGSRLTVL.

CDR3 loop: CASSLHGRYTEAFF. CDR3 DNA sequence: TGTGCCAGCAGCCTCCACGGACGGTACACTGAAGCTTTCTTT. The rearrangement joins TRBV5-6 to TRBJ1-1; the D is unclear. V was trimmed by 4 bases and J by 3 bases, leaving 13 bases between them. Germline V gene data show CDR1 as SGHDT and CDR2 as YYEEEE. The CDR3 runs 14 residues.

This rearrangement joins TRBV28 to TRBJ2-7, with 9 bases fitting TRBD1. This CDR3 comprises 14 residues. V was clipped by 8 bases and J by 3 bases; unmatched bases: 8. The germline CDR1 and CDR2 sequences are MDHEN and SYDVKM. The CDR3 sequence is CASFTPGQGYEQYF. The CDR3 DNA reads TGTGCCAGCTTCACCCCGGGACAGGGCTACGAGCAGTACTTC.

In its sample, this clone was seen once. The V gene is TRBV5-1, the J gene TRBJ2-1, with 10 bases aligning to TRBD2. CDR3 length: 17 amino acids. Germline trimming cut 6 bases from V and 0 bases from J; bases unmatched to any gene: 9. Germline V gene lookup returns CDR1 SGHRS and CDR2 YFSETQ. This CDR3 reads CASTLERGGGSYNEQFF. CDR3 nucleotide sequence: TGCGCCAGCACCCTGGAGCGGGGGGGCGGCTCCTACAATGAGCAGTTCTTC.

Comment on this clone: One junction end disagrees with the germline gene, perhaps due to a read error. The V and J genes are TRBV28 and TRBJ1-1; D may be TRBD1 (5 bases). The CDR3 is made up of 15 amino acids. Germline CDR1 reads MDHEN; CDR2 reads SYDVKM. CDR3: CAGSLLVGLLGGAFF. The CDR3 DNA sequence: TGTGCCGGCAGTTTATTAGTTGGTCTGCTGGGGGGGGCTTTCTTT.

This clone appeared a few times. V usage is TRBV7-8 and J usage is TRBJ1-6; D unresolved. Germline V gives CDR1 SGHVS, CDR2 FQNEAQ. This CDR3 spans 12 amino acids. The V end was cut by 3 bases, the J end by 11 bases, with 8 bases between. CDR3 nucleotide sequence: TGTGCCAGCAGCTTGGCCGGGGCACCCCTCCACTTT. This encodes CASSLAGAPLHF. Drawing the rest from reference TRBV7-8 and TRBJ1-6, the complete variable domain is GAGVSQSPRYKVAKRGQDVALRCDPISGHVSLFWYQQALGQGPEFLTYFQNEAQLDKSGLPSDRFFAERPEGSVSTLKIQRTQQEDSAVYLCASSLAGAPLHFGNGTRLTVT.

The chain uses TRBV19 and TRBJ1-1, with 7 bases fitting TRBD1. This CDR3 has 14 amino acids. The germline V gene has CDR1 LNHDA and CDR2 SQIVND (reference sequence). V was pared by 6 bases and J by 2 bases, with 6 bases of the junction left unmatched. The CDR3 nucleotides are TGTGCCAGTAGACCTGGGACAGATAACACTGAAGCTTTCTTT. Translated, it gives CASRPGTDNTEAFF.

Turning to this clone: A junction end diverges from the germline sequence, so it may reflect a read error. The DNA of the CDR3 is TGTGCCAGCAGTATCCCGGGCAGGGGGCGGAACTTC. Translated, it gives CASSIPGRGRNF. This sequence joins TRBV6-6 and TRBJ2-7; 8 bases map to TRBD1. CDR1 is MNHNY and CDR2 is SVGAGI in the germline V gene (reference sequence). CDR3 length: 12 residues.

This chain links TRBV21-1 with TRBJ2-7; the table assigns TRBD1, which was not confirmed against the DNA. TRBV21-1 is deemed a pseudogene. The CDR3 runs 14 residues. CDR3 in DNA: TGTGCCAGCATCCCAACGGCGACAGGGGATGAGCAGTACTTC. Its protein product is CASIPTATGDEQYF.

The genes are TRBV29-1 and TRBJ2-7; TRBD2 aligns across 11 bases. The CDR3 loop spans 13 amino acids. CDR1 and CDR2 from the germline V gene are SQVTM and ANQGSEA. V dropped 7 bases and J dropped 2; count of bases not matched to a gene: 4. CDR3 residues: CSARTSGPYEQYF. CDR3 sequence (DNA): TGCAGCGCTCGGACTAGCGGGCCCTACGAGCAGTACTTC.

The CDR3, as DNA: TGTGCCAGCACTCCGGGGGGGGGCTATGGCTACACCTTC. It is translated as CASTPGGGYGYTF. The rearrangement joins TRBV6-5 to TRBJ1-2; TRBD1 might be the D (5 bases). The CDR3 contains 13 residues. Trimming shortened V by 7 bases and J by 4 bases, and 13 bases separated the two germline ends. The germline gives CDR1 MNHEY, CDR2 SVGAGI.

The rearrangement joins TRBV27 to TRBJ1-1; D not certain. Trimming took off 3 bases at V and 1 base at J, with 6 bases between the two ends. From germline, CDR1 is MNHEY and CDR2 SMNVEV (reference sequence). This CDR3 has 13 amino acids. CDR3 region: CASSFGPNTEAFF. The CDR3 DNA follows: TGTGCCAGCAGTTTTGGACCGAACACTGAAGCTTTCTTT.

This chain uses TRBV7-8 with TRBJ2-7; 12 positions match TRBD2. Trimming took 5 bases from V and 3 from J; bases not matched to a gene: 8. The CDR3 loop spans 16 amino acids. Germline V lookup: CDR1 SGHVS, CDR2 FQNEAQ. The CDR3 spells CASSALTSGRGYEQYF. The CDR3 coding sequence is TGTGCCAGCAGCGCATTGACTAGCGGGAGAGGCTACGAGCAGTACTTC.

The CDR3: CASSVAPRGARGAGELFF. DNA of the CDR3: TGTGCCAGCAGCGTAGCCCCTCGGGGGGCGAGGGGGGCCGGGGAGCTGTTTTTT. The chain couples TRBV9 to TRBJ2-2; a weak D match, TRBD2 (7 bases). V was clipped by 0 bases and J by 6 bases, with 21 bases between them. Germline CDR1 SGDLS, CDR2 YYNGEE. The CDR3 has 18 amino acids.

This chain links TRBV5-1 with TRBJ1-3; D ambiguous. Trimming left V 0 bases short and J 0 bases short, with 7 bases between. Germline lookup yields CDR1 SGHRS and CDR2 YFSETQ. This CDR3 is built from 15 residues. CDR3 residues: CASSLGRASGNTIYF. CDR3 nucleotide sequence: TGCGCCAGCAGCTTGGGACGGGCCTCTGGAAACACCATATATTTT.

J is TRBJ1-2 and V is TRBV6-5; D may be TRBD1 (5 bases). Trimming took off 0 bases at V and 2 bases at J, with 13 bases between the two ends. CDR3 length: 16 amino acids. CDR1 and CDR2 (germline): MNHEY, SVGAGI. In DNA form, the CDR3 reads TGTGCCAGCAGTTACTCCAGCAGGGAGGGAAACTATGGCTACACCTTC. Its translation: CASSYSSREGNYGYTF.

V is TRBV10-3 and J is TRBJ2-1, with 14 nucleotides matching TRBD2. Per the germline V gene, CDR1 is ENHRY and CDR2 is SYGVKD. The V segment lost 6 bases and the J segment 9 bases; nucleotides outside the gene matches: 7. CDR3 length equals 15 residues. The CDR3 loop is CAISQGLAGGGEQFF. The CDR3 DNA reads as TGTGCCATCAGCCAAGGACTAGCGGGAGGAGGTGAGCAGTTCTTC.

The gene calls are TRBV25-1 and TRBJ2-7; D remains unclear. The CDR3 spans 13 residues. Germline CDR1 MGHDK, CDR2 SYGVNS. Trimming cost V 5 bases and J 0 bases, with 8 bases left between them. The CDR3 nucleotides read TGTGCCAGCAGTAGGGCCGGCTCCTACGAGCAGTACTTC. Amino acid sequence: CASSRAGSYEQYF.

This clone appeared a single time. CDR3 amino acids: CASQEVGSGNTIYF. The CDR3 DNA reads TGCGCCAGCCAGGAGGTAGGATCTGGAAACACCATATATTTT. The genes are TRBV5-1 and TRBJ1-3; D not resolved. Germline V gene lookup returns CDR1 SGHRS and CDR2 YFSETQ. Trimming pared 7 bases from V and 1 base from J, leaving 12 bases between. CDR3 length: 14 amino acids.

In its sample, this clone was seen a few times. The chain recombines TRBV2 with TRBJ2-1; possible D gene TRBD2, 6 bases. In germline, CDR1 is SNHLY, CDR2 FYNNEI. CDR3 length: 14 residues. Deletions cut 6 bases from V and 0 bases from J, with 9 bases between. The DNA for the CDR3 is TGTGCCAGCAGGCGGGGTAGCTCCTACAATGAGCAGTTCTTC. Translated: CASRRGSSYNEQFF.

This sequence joins TRBV18 and TRBJ1-2; D remains ambiguous. Germline lookup yields CDR1 KGHSH and CDR2 LQKENI. The V end was cut by 3 bases, the J end by 8 bases, with 22 bases between. This CDR3 is 16 amino acids long. In DNA, the CDR3 is TGTGCCAGCTCACCGCACCCGCTCGGGGTTTTGAGGGGCTACACCTTC. Its translation is CASSPHPLGVLRGYTF.

The V call is TRBV5-4, the J call TRBJ1-1; 10 bases fit TRBD1. CDR3 size: 17 residues. V was clipped by 0 bases and J by 4 bases; unmatched bases: 9. The germline V gene has CDR1 SGHNT and CDR2 YYREEE (reference sequence). CDR3 sequence: CASSLATGGPRGTEAFF. The CDR3 nucleotides read TGTGCCAGCAGCTTGGCGACAGGGGGCCCTCGAGGCACTGAAGCTTTCTTT.

The chain employs TRBV28 and TRBJ2-2; unclear D gene. From germline, CDR1 is MDHEN and CDR2 SYDVKM. This CDR3 has 15 amino acids. The V and J ends lost 3 bases and 5 bases respectively, with 13 bases between them. The CDR3 reads CASSFPGPSTGELFF. The CDR3 DNA is TGTGCCAGCAGTTTTCCCGGGCCCTCTACCGGGGAGCTGTTTTTT.